The clone carrying this TCR beta chain was seen at least ten times. The antigen is undetermined. After CD4 positive bead selection, the CD4-negative fraction gave CD8 T cells. Cells stained for CD3, CD4, CD8, CD45RA, CD27 and viability were sorted into four CD45RA/CD27 subsets. This sample stems from a study of naive and memory T cell subsets. Study-level results: No ground truth validated the naive and memory repertoire findings.

Both TRBC1 and TRBC2 were covered by a beta constant-region primer of two equimolar oligonucleotides. A 12-nucleotide UMI and the SP2 primer were added to the cDNA 3' end by oligonucleotide ligation. Using its own MiXCR run on the UMI-ligation and nested PCR reads, TCRdb lists one record per CDR3 protein. The sample holds 84,000 or so distinct CDR3 sequences, 7% seen once. V lost 6 bases, J lost 9 bases, and 8 bases stayed unmatched. The CDR3 covers 14 residues. This chain connects TRBV12-3 or TRBV12-4 to TRBJ2-1; TRBD1 agrees at 10 bases. The clonotype comes from a human donor in good health. The sample comprised central memory CD4+ T cells from blood. The CDR3 DNA is TGTGCCAGCAGAACCGGGACAGGGGTTGCTGAGCAGTTCTTC. It codes for CASRTGTGVAEQFF.